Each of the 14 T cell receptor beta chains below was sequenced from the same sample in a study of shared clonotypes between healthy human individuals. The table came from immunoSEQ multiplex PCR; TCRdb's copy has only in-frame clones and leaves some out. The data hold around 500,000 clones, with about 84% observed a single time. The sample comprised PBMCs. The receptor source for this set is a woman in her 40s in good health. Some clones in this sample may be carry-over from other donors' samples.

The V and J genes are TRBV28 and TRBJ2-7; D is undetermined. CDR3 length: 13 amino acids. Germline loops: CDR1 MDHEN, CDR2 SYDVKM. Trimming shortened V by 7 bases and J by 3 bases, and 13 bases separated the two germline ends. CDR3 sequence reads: CASTSGPFYEQYF. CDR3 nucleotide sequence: TGTGCCAGCACCTCCGGACCCTTCTACGAGCAGTACTTC.

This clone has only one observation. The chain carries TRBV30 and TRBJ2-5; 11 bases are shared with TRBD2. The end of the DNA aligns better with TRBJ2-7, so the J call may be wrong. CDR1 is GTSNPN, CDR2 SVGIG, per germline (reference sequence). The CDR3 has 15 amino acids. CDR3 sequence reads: CAWSILAGVSGEQYF. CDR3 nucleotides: TGTGCCTGGAGTATACTAGCGGGGGTGTCGGGCGAGCAGTACTTC.

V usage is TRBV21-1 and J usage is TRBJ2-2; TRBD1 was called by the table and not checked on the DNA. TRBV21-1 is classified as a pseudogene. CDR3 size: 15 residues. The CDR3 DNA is TGTGCCAGCAGCAAAACAGGGTCAAACACCGGGGAGCTGTTTTTT. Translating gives CASSKTGSNTGELFF.

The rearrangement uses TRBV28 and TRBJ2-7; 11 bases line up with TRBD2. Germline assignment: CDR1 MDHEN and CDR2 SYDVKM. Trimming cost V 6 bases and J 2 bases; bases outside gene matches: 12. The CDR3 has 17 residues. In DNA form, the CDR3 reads TGTGCCAGCAGGCGGAGGCCCGGGACTAGCGGTACCTACGAGCAGTACTTC. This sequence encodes CASRRRPGTSGTYEQYF.

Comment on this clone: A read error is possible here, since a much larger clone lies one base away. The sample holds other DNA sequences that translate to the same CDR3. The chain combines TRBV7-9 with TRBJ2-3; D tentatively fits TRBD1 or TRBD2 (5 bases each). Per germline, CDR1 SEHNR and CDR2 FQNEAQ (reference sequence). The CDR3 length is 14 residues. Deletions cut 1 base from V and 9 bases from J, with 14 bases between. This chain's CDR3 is CASSLGGTWDTQYF. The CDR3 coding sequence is TGTGCCAGCAGCTTAGGTGGGACGTGGGACACGCAGTATTTT.

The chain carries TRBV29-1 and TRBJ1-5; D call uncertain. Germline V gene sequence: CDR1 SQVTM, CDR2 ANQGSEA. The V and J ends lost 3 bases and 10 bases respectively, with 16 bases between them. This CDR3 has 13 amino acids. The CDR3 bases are TGCAGCGTTGAGACCCAACGTTCCGGACCCCAGCATTTT. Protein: CSVETQRSGPQHF.

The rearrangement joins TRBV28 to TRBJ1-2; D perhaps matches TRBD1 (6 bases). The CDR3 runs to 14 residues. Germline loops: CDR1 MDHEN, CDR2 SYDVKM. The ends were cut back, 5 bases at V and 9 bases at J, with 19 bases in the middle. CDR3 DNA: TGTGCCAGCAGTCTCCCGCACCTACAGGGCAGCTACACCTTC. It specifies CASSLPHLQGSYTF.

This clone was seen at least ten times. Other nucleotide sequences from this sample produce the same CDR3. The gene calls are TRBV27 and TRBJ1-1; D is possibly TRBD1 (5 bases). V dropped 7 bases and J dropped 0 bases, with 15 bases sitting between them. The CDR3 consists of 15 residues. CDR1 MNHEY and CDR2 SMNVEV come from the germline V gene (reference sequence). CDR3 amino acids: CASTPRVAVNTEAFF. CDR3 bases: TGTGCCAGCACCCCCAGGGTGGCTGTGAACACTGAAGCTTTCTTT.

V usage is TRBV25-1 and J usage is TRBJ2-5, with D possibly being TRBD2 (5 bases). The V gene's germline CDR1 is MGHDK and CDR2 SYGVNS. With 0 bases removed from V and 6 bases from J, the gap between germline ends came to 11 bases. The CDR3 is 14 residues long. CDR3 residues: CASSEYGEGKTQYF. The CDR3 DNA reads TGTGCCAGCAGTGAATATGGTGAGGGAAAGACCCAGTACTTC.

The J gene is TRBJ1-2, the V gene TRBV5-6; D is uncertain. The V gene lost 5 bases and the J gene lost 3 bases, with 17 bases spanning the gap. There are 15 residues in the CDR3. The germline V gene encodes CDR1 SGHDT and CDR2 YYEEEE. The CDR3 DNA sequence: TGTGCCAGCAGGGGTATTGACCGGGTGGACTATGGCTACACCTTC. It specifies CASRGIDRVDYGYTF.

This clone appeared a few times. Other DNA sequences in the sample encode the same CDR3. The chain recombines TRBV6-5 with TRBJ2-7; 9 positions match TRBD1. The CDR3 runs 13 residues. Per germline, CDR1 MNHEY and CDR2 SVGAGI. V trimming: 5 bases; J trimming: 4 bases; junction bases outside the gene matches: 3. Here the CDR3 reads CASSLGQGYEQYF. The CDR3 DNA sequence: TGTGCCAGCAGTCTGGGACAGGGTTACGAGCAGTACTTC.

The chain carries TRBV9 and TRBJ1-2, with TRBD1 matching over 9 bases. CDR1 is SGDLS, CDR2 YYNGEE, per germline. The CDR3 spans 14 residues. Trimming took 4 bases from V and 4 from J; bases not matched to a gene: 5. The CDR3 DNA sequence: TGTGCCAGCAGCCCCGTGACAGGGGGCTATGGCTACACCTTC. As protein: CASSPVTGGYGYTF.

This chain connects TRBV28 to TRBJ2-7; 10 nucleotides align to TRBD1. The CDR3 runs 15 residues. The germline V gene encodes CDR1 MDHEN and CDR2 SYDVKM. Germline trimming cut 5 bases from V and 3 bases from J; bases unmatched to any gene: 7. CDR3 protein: CASSAPGTGDYEQYF. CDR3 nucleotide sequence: TGTGCCAGCAGTGCCCCCGGGACAGGGGACTACGAGCAGTACTTC. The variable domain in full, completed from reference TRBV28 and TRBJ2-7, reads DVKVTQSSRYLVKRTGEKVFLECVQDMDHENMFWYRQDPGLGLRLIYFSYDVKMKEKGDIPEGYSVSREKKERFSLILESASTNQTSMYLCASSAPGTGDYEQYFGPGTRLTVT.

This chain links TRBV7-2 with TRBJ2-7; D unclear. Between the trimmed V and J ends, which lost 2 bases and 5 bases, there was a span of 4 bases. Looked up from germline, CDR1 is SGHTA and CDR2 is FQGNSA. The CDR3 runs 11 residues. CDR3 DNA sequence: TGTGCCAGCAGCTTAATGAACGAGCAGTACTTC. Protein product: CASSLMNEQYF.